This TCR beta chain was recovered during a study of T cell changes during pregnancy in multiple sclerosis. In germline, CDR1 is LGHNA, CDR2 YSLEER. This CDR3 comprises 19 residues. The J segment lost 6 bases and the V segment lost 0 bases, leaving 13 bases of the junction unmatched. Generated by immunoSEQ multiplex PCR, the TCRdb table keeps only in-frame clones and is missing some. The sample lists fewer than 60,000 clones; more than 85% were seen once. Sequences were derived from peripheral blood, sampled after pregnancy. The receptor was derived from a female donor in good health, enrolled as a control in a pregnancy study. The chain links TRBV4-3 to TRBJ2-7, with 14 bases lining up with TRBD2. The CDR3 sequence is CASSQDNRTSGRTVAEQYF. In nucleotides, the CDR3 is TGCGCCAGCAGCCAAGATAATCGGACTAGCGGGAGGACTGTAGCCGAGCAGTACTTC.